This T cell receptor (beta chain) emerged from a study of blood T cell repertoires in COVID-19. Study background: Spain, Italy and the United States supplied samples that represented acute and convalescent COVID-19.

Generated by immunoSEQ multiplex PCR, the TCRdb table keeps only in-frame clones and is missing some. The sample holds over 200,000 clones, around 80% seen once. This CDR3 comprises 15 residues. Looked up from germline, CDR1 is SGHTA and CDR2 is FQGNSA. V shed 0 bases and J shed 3 bases, with 10 bases lying between them. Material for sequencing was peripheral blood. This receptor was identified in a man between 35 and 55 years old who had recovered from COVID-19. The rearrangement links TRBV7-2 to TRBJ2-3; D not resolved. The CDR3 reads CASSLAPGLTDTQYF. DNA for the CDR3: TGTGCCAGCAGCTTAGCGCCCGGGTTGACAGATACGCAGTATTTT.